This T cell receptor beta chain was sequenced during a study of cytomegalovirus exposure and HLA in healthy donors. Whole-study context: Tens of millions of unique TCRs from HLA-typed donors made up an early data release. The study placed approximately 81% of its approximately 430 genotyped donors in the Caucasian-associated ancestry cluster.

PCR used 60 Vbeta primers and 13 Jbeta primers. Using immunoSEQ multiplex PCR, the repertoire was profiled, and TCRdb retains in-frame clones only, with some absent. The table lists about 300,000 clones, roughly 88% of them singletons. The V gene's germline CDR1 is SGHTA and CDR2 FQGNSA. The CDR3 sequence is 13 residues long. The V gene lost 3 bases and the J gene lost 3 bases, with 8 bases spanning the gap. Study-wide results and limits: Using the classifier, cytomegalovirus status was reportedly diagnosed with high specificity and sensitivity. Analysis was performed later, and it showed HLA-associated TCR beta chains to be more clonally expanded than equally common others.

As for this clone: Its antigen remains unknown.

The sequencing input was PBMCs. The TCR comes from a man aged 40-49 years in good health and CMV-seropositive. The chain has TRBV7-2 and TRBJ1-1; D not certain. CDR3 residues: CASSFLRDTEAFF. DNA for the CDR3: TGTGCCAGCAGCTTTCTCCGGGACACTGAAGCTTTCTTT.